Each of the 26 T cell receptor beta chains below was sequenced from the same sample in a study of OX40 agonist ivuxolimab in advanced cancers. Profiled with immunoSEQ multiplex PCR; TCRdb holds only in-frame clones, not every one. The table shows 50,000 to 65,000 clones, with approximately 90% occurring only once. The sample here was CD4+ or CD8+ T cells sorted from blood, taken in a trial of the OX40 agonist ivuxolimab. The receptors shown here come from an adult with an advanced solid tumor such as melanoma, head and neck, liver or kidney cancer.

This clone was found a few times. The chain is built from TRBV7-9 and TRBJ2-7; D not certain. The germline CDR1 and CDR2 sequences are SEHNR and FQNEAQ (reference sequence). The CDR3 runs to 14 residues. Trimming stripped 3 bases from V and 1 base from J, with 10 bases between. This CDR3 is CASSLWVQSYEQYF. The CDR3 DNA reads TGTGCCAGCAGCTTGTGGGTCCAGTCCTACGAGCAGTACTTC.

This clone was seen more than once but under ten times. J is TRBJ2-5 and V is TRBV28; 12 nucleotides agree with TRBD2. CDR3 length equals 13 residues. V lost 10 bases, J lost 6 bases, and 6 bases stayed unmatched. From germline, CDR1 is MDHEN and CDR2 SYDVKM. The CDR3 DNA is TGTGCCACGCGAACTAGCGGGGGGCAGACCCAGTACTTC. Translating it yields CATRTSGGQTQYF.

The DNA of the CDR3 is TGTGCCAGCAGCCCGGACAGATATCAGCCCCAGCATTTT. This sequence encodes CASSPDRYQPQHF. The chain links TRBV6-5 to TRBJ1-5; TRBD1 might be the D (6 bases). The CDR3 covers 13 residues. V shed 6 bases and J shed 5 bases, with 11 bases lying between them. Per germline, CDR1 MNHEY and CDR2 SVGAGI.

This clone appeared once. V is TRBV7-2 and J is TRBJ2-7, with D unclear. Germline assignment: CDR1 SGHTA and CDR2 FQGNSA. The CDR3 spans 14 residues. V was trimmed by 1 base and J by 4 bases, leaving 11 bases between them. In DNA form, the CDR3 reads TGTGCCAGCAGCTTAGGTCACCTCCCTTACGAGCAGTACTTC. It is translated as CASSLGHLPYEQYF.

This chain uses TRBV10-3 with TRBJ1-3, with TRBD1 identical over 8 bases. Germline-derived CDR1 and CDR2 are ENHRY and SYGVKD. Losses at the gene ends were 8 bases for V and 3 bases for J; bases not matched to a gene: 3. The CDR3 has 13 residues. The CDR3 DNA follows: TGTGCCATCGGACAGGGCGGTGGAAACACCATATATTTT. Amino acid sequence: CAIGQGGGNTIYF.

V gene TRBV6-6 combines with J gene TRBJ1-2; 9 nucleotides match TRBD1. Germline assignment: CDR1 MNHNY and CDR2 SVGAGI (reference sequence). V shed 8 bases, J shed 4 bases, and the junction held 11 bases outside the gene matches. This CDR3 has 15 residues. Here the CDR3 reads CASALAGQGGYGYTF. CDR3 nucleotides: TGTGCCAGCGCCCTGGCGGGACAGGGAGGCTATGGCTACACCTTC.

The table lists this clone with a count of one. J is TRBJ1-1 and V is TRBV18; D is uncertain. This CDR3 contains 14 residues. Germline V gene lookup returns CDR1 KGHSH and CDR2 LQKENI. The ends were cut back, 2 bases at V and 0 bases at J, with 7 bases in the middle. The chain's CDR3 is CASSPSHMNTEAFF. As DNA, the CDR3 is TGTGCCAGCTCACCATCCCACATGAACACTGAAGCTTTCTTT. The whole variable domain, filled in from reference TRBV18 and TRBJ1-1, reads NAGVMQNPRHLVRRRGQEARLRCSPMKGHSHVYWYRQLPEEGLKFMVYLQKENIIDESGMPKERFSAEFPKEGPSILRIQQVVRGDSAAYFCASSPSHMNTEAFFGQGTRLTVV.

J is TRBJ1-5 and V is TRBV15; D is uncertain. V lost 3 bases, J lost 9 bases, and 9 bases lay in between. CDR1 is LNHNV, CDR2 YYDKDF, per germline (reference sequence). The CDR3 has 12 amino acids. The CDR3 spells CATSRALGPQHF. The DNA of the CDR3 is TGTGCCACCAGCAGGGCCCTCGGGCCCCAGCATTTT.

The chain couples TRBV28 to TRBJ2-1; D gene uncertain. CDR1 is MDHEN, CDR2 SYDVKM, per germline. The CDR3 runs 13 residues. V dropped 7 bases and J dropped 10 bases, with 17 bases sitting between them. CDR3 region: CASTLSSIREQFF. As DNA, the CDR3 is TGTGCCAGCACTCTATCGTCAATCAGGGAGCAGTTCTTC.

This rearrangement joins TRBV11-3 to TRBJ2-5, with D perhaps matching TRBD2 (6 bases). V dropped 5 bases and J dropped 1 base, with 11 bases sitting between them. Germline V lookup: CDR1 SGHNT, CDR2 YENEEA. The CDR3 extends over 14 amino acids. CDR3 in DNA: TGTGCCAGCAGCCGCGGGGCCTCCCAAGAGACCCAGTACTTC. Translated, it gives CASSRGASQETQYF.

The rearrangement joins TRBV7-8 to TRBJ2-7, with 7 bases fitting TRBD1. Trimming at V came to 2 bases and at J to 3 bases, leaving 4 bases not matched to a gene. CDR3 size: 14 residues. Germline V CDR1 and CDR2: SGHVS, FQNEAQ. The CDR3 loop reads CASSLRQGRYEQYF. CDR3 nucleotides: TGTGCCAGCAGCTTAAGACAGGGACGCTACGAGCAGTACTTC.

This clone has just one count. The chain recombines TRBV28 with TRBJ1-1; D remains unclear. Trimming took off 3 bases at V and 5 bases at J, with 7 bases between the two ends. The CDR3 length is 12 residues. Germline V CDR1 and CDR2: MDHEN, SYDVKM. The CDR3 reads CASSFLGTEAFF. The CDR3 DNA is TGTGCCAGCAGTTTCTTAGGTACTGAAGCTTTCTTT.

This clone occurred once. This chain joins TRBV7-9 and TRBJ2-5; D perhaps matches TRBD1 (6 bases). Between the trimmed V and J ends, which lost 2 bases and 5 bases, there was a span of 21 bases. Per germline, CDR1 SEHNR and CDR2 FQNEAQ (reference sequence). The CDR3 consists of 17 residues. The CDR3, as DNA: TGTGCCAGCAGCTTAAGCCTGGACAGTCGAAAGTGGGAGACCCAGTACTTC. Translated, it gives CASSLSLDSRKWETQYF. The full variable domain, with the rest looked up from reference TRBV7-9 and TRBJ2-5, is DTGVSQNPRHKITKRGQNVTFRCDPISEHNRLYWYRQTLGQGPEFLTYFQNEAQLEKSRLLSDRFSAERPKGSFSTLEIQRTEQGDSAMYLCASSLSLDSRKWETQYFGPGTRLLVL.

In nucleotides, the CDR3 is TGTGCCAGCAGAGCGACTAGCGGGAGGGCCGGAGGGGAGCTGTTTTTT. It is translated as CASRATSGRAGGELFF. This chain connects TRBV28 to TRBJ2-2, with 14 positions matching TRBD2. This CDR3 contains 16 residues. Germline assignment: CDR1 MDHEN and CDR2 SYDVKM. Trimming cost V 6 bases and J 8 bases; bases outside gene matches: 8.

This clone was seen only a few times. This sequence joins TRBV9 and TRBJ2-1, with D possibly being TRBD2 (6 bases). V was pared by 2 bases and J by 0 bases, with 9 bases between. Germline loops: CDR1 SGDLS, CDR2 YYNGEE. CDR3 length: 15 amino acids. CDR3 sequence reads: CASSVTGGSYNEQFF. The CDR3 DNA sequence: TGTGCCAGCAGCGTTACCGGGGGCTCCTACAATGAGCAGTTCTTC.

The genes are TRBV6-5 and TRBJ1-4; no firm D call. The CDR3 has 13 residues. The germline CDR1 and CDR2 sequences are MNHEY and SVGAGI. Trimming removed 2 bases at V and 1 base at J, with 2 bases between. The CDR3 sequence: CASSYRTNEKLFF. As DNA, the CDR3 is TGTGCCAGCAGTTACAGAACTAATGAAAAACTGTTTTTT.

The V and J genes are TRBV27 and TRBJ1-4; 8 positions agree with TRBD1. V shed 8 bases and J 8 bases; nucleotides not matched to a gene: 10. This CDR3 has 14 residues. CDR1 is MNHEY, CDR2 SMNVEV, per germline (reference sequence). CDR3 in amino acids: CASRTRGRNEKLFF. The CDR3 nucleotides read TGTGCCAGCCGTACCAGGGGGCGCAACGAAAAACTGTTTTTT.

The chain links TRBV7-9 to TRBJ1-3; D not resolved. The CDR3 runs to 15 residues. The V and J ends lost 2 bases and 0 bases respectively, with 8 bases between them. Germline V gives CDR1 SEHNR, CDR2 FQNEAQ (reference sequence). The CDR3 nucleotides read TGTGCCAGCAGCTTATCGGACCGCTCTGGAAACACCATATATTTT. This encodes CASSLSDRSGNTIYF.

This rearrangement joins TRBV5-1 to TRBJ1-1; the match to TRBD1 covers 7 bases. The CDR3 is 15 residues long. The germline V gene encodes CDR1 SGHRS and CDR2 YFSETQ. The V gene end was trimmed by 4 bases and the J gene end by 0 bases; junction bases not matched to a gene: 6. This CDR3 is CASSRKQGLNTEAFF. Written as DNA, the CDR3 is TGCGCCAGCAGCAGAAAACAGGGGTTGAACACTGAAGCTTTCTTT.

This clone has only one observation. The chain combines TRBV28 with TRBJ1-5; no firm D call. Germline V CDR1 and CDR2: MDHEN, SYDVKM. The CDR3 covers 14 residues. Trimming stripped 1 base from V and 0 bases from J, with 4 bases between. The CDR3 region has the DNA TGTGCCAGCAGTTTATTAAATAGCAATCAGCCCCAGCATTTT. This encodes CASSLLNSNQPQHF.

The chain links TRBV29-1 to TRBJ2-3; 7 nucleotides line up with TRBD2. With 1 base clipped from V and 0 bases from J, the junction kept 4 bases outside the gene matches. CDR1 is SQVTM and CDR2 is ANQGSEA in the germline V gene. The CDR3 has 15 residues. In nucleotides, the CDR3 is TGCAGCGTTGAAGGGGGGGGGACTAGCACAGATACGCAGTATTTT. Its translation is CSVEGGGTSTDTQYF.

The chain uses TRBV10-2 and TRBJ2-2; 7 positions agree with TRBD1. The CDR3 runs to 13 residues. The J segment lost 8 bases and the V segment lost 3 bases, leaving 3 bases of the junction unmatched. Germline V gives CDR1 WSHSY, CDR2 SAAADI. The CDR3 sequence is CASSERQGGELFF. The CDR3 DNA follows: TGCGCCAGCAGTGAACGACAGGGTGGGGAGCTGTTTTTT.

The chain combines TRBV7-2 with TRBJ1-5, with unresolved D. CDR1 is SGHTA and CDR2 is FQGNSA in the germline V gene. V lost 5 bases to trimming and J lost 3 bases, with 5 bases between them. This CDR3 is built from 12 residues. The CDR3 coding sequence is TGTGCCAGCAGCAGCTTCAATCAGCCCCAGCATTTT. As protein: CASSSFNQPQHF.

The J gene is TRBJ2-2, the V gene TRBV7-2; 8 bases map to TRBD2. Looked up from germline, CDR1 is SGHTA and CDR2 is FQGNSA. The CDR3 is 16 amino acids. J gave up 3 bases and V 1 base, and 4 bases lay outside the gene matches. CDR3 sequence (DNA): TGTGCCAGCAGCTTAGTAGGGACTAGAGACACCGGGGAGCTGTTTTTT. Amino acid sequence: CASSLVGTRDTGELFF.

This rearrangement joins TRBV5-1 to TRBJ2-7; unclear D gene. CDR1 and CDR2 (germline): SGHRS, YFSETQ. The CDR3 totals 13 residues. V was pared by 2 bases and J by 2 bases, with 8 bases between. DNA for the CDR3: TGCGCCAGCAGCTTTATAGATACCTACGAGCAGTACTTC. Its translation: CASSFIDTYEQYF.

This sequence joins TRBV6-1 and TRBJ2-3; D gene uncertain. This CDR3 comprises 14 residues. Trimming left V 7 bases short and J 0 bases short, with 11 bases between. CDR1 MNHNS and CDR2 SASEGT come from the germline V gene. The chain's CDR3 is CASKIGASTDTQYF. The CDR3 DNA follows: TGTGCCAGCAAGATAGGAGCTAGCACAGATACGCAGTATTTT.